What follows are 4 T cell receptor beta chains derived from one specimen sequenced in a study of T-cell memory formation after mild COVID-19. TCRdb re-derived calls from the 5' RACE reads in MiXCR, one entry per CDR3 protein. The sample yields more than 250,000 distinct CDR3 sequences, 15% to 20% seen once. Material for sequencing was PBMCs or a T cell subset sorted from them (not recorded which). The receptors originated from a man aged 18 to 30 who had mild COVID-19 (a few samples of this study predate the infection). Cell type and time point are not known.

The genes are TRBV20-1 and TRBJ2-3, with TRBD1 as a possible D gene (5 bases). Trimming shortened V by 4 bases and J by 3 bases, and 14 bases separated the two germline ends. Per the germline V gene, CDR1 is DFQATT and CDR2 is SNEGSKA (reference sequence). CDR3 length: 14 amino acids. CDR3 in amino acids: CSAIRGIGTDTQYF. The CDR3 DNA reads as TGCAGTGCTATTAGGGGTATCGGGACAGATACGCAGTATTTT.

The rearrangement uses TRBV6-5 and TRBJ1-2; 7 bases agree with TRBD1. CDR1 and CDR2 from the germline V gene are MNHEY and SVGAGI. The CDR3 covers 12 residues. The junction had 4 bases not matched to a gene; V was cut back by 2 bases and J by 10 bases. The CDR3 DNA sequence: TGTGCCAGCAGTTACCGACAGGGTATCTACACCTTC. Translating gives CASSYRQGIYTF.

This clonotype was seen many times. The chain recombines TRBV7-2 with TRBJ2-3; perhaps TRBD1 as D (5 bases). Deletions cut 2 bases from V and 2 bases from J, with 8 bases between. The CDR3 length is 14 residues. Germline CDR1 SGHTA, CDR2 FQGNSA. The CDR3 bases are TGTGCCAGCAGCTTATTACAGGCCACAGATACGCAGTATTTT. This codes for CASSLLQATDTQYF.

The rearrangement uses TRBV4-2 and TRBJ2-5, with 8 positions matching TRBD2. The CDR3 has 15 residues. The J segment lost 5 bases and the V segment lost 4 bases, leaving 9 bases of the junction unmatched. Germline CDR1 and CDR2: LGHNA and YNFKEQ. In DNA form, the CDR3 reads TGTGCCAGCAGCCCGGCCGGGGGGGCCGTGGAGACCCAGTACTTC. It specifies CASSPAGGAVETQYF.